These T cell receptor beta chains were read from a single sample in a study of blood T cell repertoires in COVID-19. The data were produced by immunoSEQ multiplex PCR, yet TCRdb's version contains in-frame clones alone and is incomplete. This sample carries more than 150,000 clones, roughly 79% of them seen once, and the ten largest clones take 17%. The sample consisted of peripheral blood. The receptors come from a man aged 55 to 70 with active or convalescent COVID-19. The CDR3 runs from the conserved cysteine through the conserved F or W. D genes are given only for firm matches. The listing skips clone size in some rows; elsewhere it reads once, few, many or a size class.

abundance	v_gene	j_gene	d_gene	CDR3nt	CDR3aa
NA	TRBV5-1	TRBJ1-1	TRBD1	TGCGCCAGCAGCCTTGGACAGGGTGAAGCTTTCTTT	CASSLGQGEAFF
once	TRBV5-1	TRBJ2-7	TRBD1	TGCGCCAGCAGCTTGGAATCTTCTTACGGGACAGGGACCTACGAGCAGTACTTC	CASSLESSYGTGTYEQYF
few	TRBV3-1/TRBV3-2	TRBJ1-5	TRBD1	TGTGCCAGCAGCTCGACCGGACAGGGGAGTGGACAGCCCCAGCATTTT	CASSSTGQGSGQPQHF
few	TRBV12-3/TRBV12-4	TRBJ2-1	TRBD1	TGTGCCAGCAGTGCAACAGGGGGGAGTGAGCAGTTCTTC	CASSATGGSEQFF
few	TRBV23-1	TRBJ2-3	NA	TGCGCCAGCAGCCATATGGGGCTTGGACACAACACAGATACGCAGTATTTT	CASSHMGLGHNTDTQYF
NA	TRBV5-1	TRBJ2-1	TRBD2	TGCGCCAGCAGCTTGACGGCTAGCGGACCAGCCTCCTACAATGAGCAGTTCTTC	CASSLTASGPASYNEQFF
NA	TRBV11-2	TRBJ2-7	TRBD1	TGTGCCAGCAGCCTAAGGGGGTGGGGCAGGGGGTACTCCTACGAGCAGTACTTC	CASSLRGWGRGYSYEQYF
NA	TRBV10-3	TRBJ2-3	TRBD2	TGTGCCATCAGTGACCCTACATGGACTAGCGGGAGTTTAACCACTAGCACAGATACGCAGTATTTT	CAISDPTWTSGSLTTSTDTQYF
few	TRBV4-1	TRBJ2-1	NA	TGCGCCAGCAGCCAAGTAGGCCAGGGGTCCTACAATGAGCAGTTCTTC	CASSQVGQGSYNEQFF
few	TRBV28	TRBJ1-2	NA	TGTGCCAGCGGCAGGGAGGCTGGCTACACCTTC	CASGREAGYTF
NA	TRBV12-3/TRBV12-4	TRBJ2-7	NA	TGTGCCAGCAGTCACGGAGACGAGCAGTACTTC	CASSHGDEQYF
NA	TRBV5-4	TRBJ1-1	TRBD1	TGTGCCAGCAGCCGAGACAGGGTGGGGGTCGGGAACACTGAAGCTTTCTTT	CASSRDRVGVGNTEAFF
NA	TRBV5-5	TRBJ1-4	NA	TGTGCCAGCAGCTTTGATACAGGCCGTAATGAAAAACTGTTTTTT	CASSFDTGRNEKLFF
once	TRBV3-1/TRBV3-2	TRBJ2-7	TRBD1	TGTGCCAGCAGCTTGTGGACAGGGATCTACGAGCAGTACTTC	CASSLWTGIYEQYF
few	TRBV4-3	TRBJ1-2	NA	TGCGCCAGCAGCCAACGCGGATCTAACTATGGCTACACCTTC	CASSQRGSNYGYTF
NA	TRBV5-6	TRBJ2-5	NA	TGTGCCAGCAGCCAGGTATTGCAAGAGACCCAGTACTTC	CASSQVLQETQYF
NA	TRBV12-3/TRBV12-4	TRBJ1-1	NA	TGTGCCAGCAGTTTCACAGGGAGTACTGAAGCTTTCTTT	CASSFTGSTEAFF
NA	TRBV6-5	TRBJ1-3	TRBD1	TGTGCCAGCACGAGAGGGGGCGCGGGAAACACCATATATTTT	CASTRGGAGNTIYF
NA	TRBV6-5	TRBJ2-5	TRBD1	TGTGCCAGCAGTTACAGGGACAGAAAAGAGACCCAGTACTTC	CASSYRDRKETQYF
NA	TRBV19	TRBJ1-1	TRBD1	TGTGCCAGTACCCCGACAGGGATGAACACTGAAGCTTTCTTT	CASTPTGMNTEAFF
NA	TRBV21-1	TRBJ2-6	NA	TGTGCCAGCAGCAAAGGAGGTCTCAGGGGGCTGGGGGCCAACGTCCTGACTTTC	CASSKGGLRGLGANVLTF
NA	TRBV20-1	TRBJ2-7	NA	TGCAGTGCTTCCGGGGGCTACGAGCAGTACTTC	CSASGGYEQYF
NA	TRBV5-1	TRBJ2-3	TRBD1	TGCGCCAGCAGCTCGAGTCCCGGGACAGGGGCTAGCACAGATACGCAGTATTTT	CASSSSPGTGASTDTQYF
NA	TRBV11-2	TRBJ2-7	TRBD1	TGTGCCAGCAGCTTAGCCCCGACAGGGGTCCCCTACGAGCAGTACTTC	CASSLAPTGVPYEQYF
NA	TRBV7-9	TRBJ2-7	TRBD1	TGTGCCAGCAGCTTAGCCGGGACAGGGGGCGCGGGAAAGTCCTACGAGCAGTACTTC	CASSLAGTGGAGKSYEQYF
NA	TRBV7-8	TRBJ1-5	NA	TGTGCCAGCAGCTTAGCTATGGACAGAAGCAATCAGCCCCAGCATTTT	CASSLAMDRSNQPQHF
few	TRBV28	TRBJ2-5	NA	TGTGCCAGCAGTTTTAAGACCCAGTACTTC	CASSFKTQYF
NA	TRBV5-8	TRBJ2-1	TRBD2	TGTGCCAGCAGCTCCCAACTAGCGGAACTTTACAATGAGCAGTTCTTC	CASSSQLAELYNEQFF
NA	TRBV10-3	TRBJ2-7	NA	TGTGCCATCAGTGAGTTTGAGGGTTACGAGCAGTACTTC	CAISEFEGYEQYF
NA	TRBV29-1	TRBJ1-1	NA	TGCAGCGTAGATACACTGAACACTGAAGCTTTCTTT	CSVDTLNTEAFF
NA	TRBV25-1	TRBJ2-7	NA	TGTGCCAGCAGTCCCCCCGGGGGGCGGACCTACGAGCAGTACTTC	CASSPPGGRTYEQYF
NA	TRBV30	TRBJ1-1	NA	TGTGCCTGGAGTGGACACGGGGGGGACACTGAAGCTTTCTTT	CAWSGHGGDTEAFF
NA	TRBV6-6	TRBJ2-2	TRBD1	TGTGCCAGCAGTTACTCGCTGTCAGGGGGTAGCGGGGAGCTGTTTTTT	CASSYSLSGGSGELFF
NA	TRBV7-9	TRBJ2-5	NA	TGTGCCAGCAGCTTACGAAGGGGGAGTTCCGCCGGTGCAGAGACCCAGTACTTC	CASSLRRGSSAGAETQYF
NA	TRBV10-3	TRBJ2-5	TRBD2	TGTGCCATCAGTGAGTCGGATAGCGGGAGAAGAGAGACCCAGTACTTC	CAISESDSGRRETQYF
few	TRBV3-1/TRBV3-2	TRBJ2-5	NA	TGTGCCAGCAGCACGATTTACGGGACGAAGGGGGTCGGCCAGTACTTC	CASSTIYGTKGVGQYF
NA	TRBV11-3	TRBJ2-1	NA	TGTGCCAGCAGCCAGGGCCGCTACAATGAGCAGTTCTTC	CASSQGRYNEQFF
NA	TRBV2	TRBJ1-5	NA	TGTGCCAGCAGCCTCTTCAGGGGTCAGCCCCAGCATTTT	CASSLFRGQPQHF
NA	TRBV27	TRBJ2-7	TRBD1	TGTGCCAGCAGTTGGGGACAGGGTACGTACGAGCAGTACTTC	CASSWGQGTYEQYF
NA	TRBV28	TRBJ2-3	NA	TGTGCCAGCAGCCGCCCTAGTATCGGGGAGGATACGCAGTATTTT	CASSRPSIGEDTQYF
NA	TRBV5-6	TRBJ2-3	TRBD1	TGTGCCAGCAGCTTCCCTGGACAGGGGGGCACAGATACGCAGTATTTT	CASSFPGQGGTDTQYF
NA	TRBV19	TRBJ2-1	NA	TGTGCCAGTAGTACGGACAGAAATGTCAATGAGCAGTTCTTC	CASSTDRNVNEQFF
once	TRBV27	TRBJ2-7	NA	TGTGCCAGCAGTCCCGGGACCGCGGGGCACGAGCAGTACTTC	CASSPGTAGHEQYF
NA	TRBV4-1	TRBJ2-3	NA	TGCGCCAGCAGCCAAACCCTAGCGCCGAGAGGAAGAGATACGCAGTATTTT	CASSQTLAPRGRDTQYF
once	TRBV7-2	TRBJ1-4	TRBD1	TGTGCCAGCAGCCTCACCGGGACAGGAGGTGAAAAACTGTTTTTT	CASSLTGTGGEKLFF
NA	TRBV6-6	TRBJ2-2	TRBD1	TGTGCCAGCGGGGACAGGGGGTTACCCGGGGAGCTGTTTTTT	CASGDRGLPGELFF
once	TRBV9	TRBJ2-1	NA	TGTGCCAGCAGCCCTGGGTGGCTAGCCCTCCGGGGAAATGAGCAGTTCTTC	CASSPGWLALRGNEQFF
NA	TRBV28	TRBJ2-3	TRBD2	TGTGCCAGCAGTTCGCCAGCGGGAGGCCCGAGGACAAATACGCAGTATTTT	CASSSPAGGPRTNTQYF
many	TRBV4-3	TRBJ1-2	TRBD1	TGCGCCAGCAGCCAAGGACAGGGTGGGTTCTATGGCTACACCTTC	CASSQGQGGFYGYTF